The next 31 T cell receptor beta chains were all read from a single sample in a study. TCRdb re-called the reads through MiXCR, storing one row per CDR3 protein. The repertoire consists of some 15,000 distinct CDR3 sequences, with around 32% occurring once and the leading ten covering about 16%. The sample was blood. These receptors were collected from a human donor.

This clonotype was counted many times. A read error may account for a junction end that differs from germline. This sequence joins TRBV18 and TRBJ2-1; 8 nucleotides line up with TRBD2. CDR3 length: 14 residues. Germline values: CDR1 KGHSH, CDR2 LQKENI. In nucleotides, the CDR3 is TGTGCCAGCTCACCTCGTGCAGCGGGAGCTGACACGATCTTC. It encodes CASSPRAAGADTIF.

In its sample, this clonotype is medium-sized. The chain recombines TRBV18 with TRBJ1-1; tentatively, D is TRBD1 (6 bases). V lost 0 bases and J 1 base, leaving 9 bases between the germline ends. Germline values: CDR1 KGHSH, CDR2 LQKENI. This CDR3 has 15 residues. CDR3 in amino acids: CASSPPTTGNTEAFF. The CDR3 coding sequence is TGTGCCAGCTCACCACCGACGACAGGGAACACTGAAGCTTTCTTT.

This clonotype was seen a single time. The rearrangement uses TRBV4-3 and TRBJ2-1; the match to TRBD2 covers 10 bases. Trimming cost V 3 bases and J 12 bases; bases outside gene matches: 14. There are 16 residues in the CDR3. Germline lookup yields CDR1 LGHNA and CDR2 YSLEER. CDR3 sequence (DNA): TGCGCCAGCAGCCACTTACTAGCGGGATGCACCTATACGCAGTTCTTC. This translates into CASSHLLAGCTYTQFF.

The genes are TRBV19 and TRBJ2-7; 8 bases agree with TRBD1. The CDR3 has 15 residues. The V and J ends lost 6 bases and 7 bases, in that order; junction bases with no gene match: 14. Per germline, CDR1 LNHDA and CDR2 SQIVND (reference sequence). In nucleotides, the CDR3 is TGTGCCAGTAGAAAAGGGACAGGAGACTACAATGAGCAGTACTTC. It specifies CASRKGTGDYNEQYF.

The rearrangement links TRBV14 to TRBJ2-1, with 9 nucleotides matching TRBD2. Trimming cost V 4 bases and J 1 base; bases outside gene matches: 5. The V gene's germline CDR1 is SGHDN and CDR2 FVKESK. The CDR3 totals 16 residues. The CDR3, as DNA: TGTGCCAGCAGCCCAAGCCTAGCGGGATCCTACAATGAGCAGTTCTTC. This gives the protein CASSPSLAGSYNEQFF. The whole variable domain, filled in from reference TRBV14 and TRBJ2-1, reads EAGVTQFPSHSVIEKGQTVTLRCDPISGHDNLYWYRRVMGKEIKFLLHFVKESKQDESGMPNNRFLAERTGGTYSTLKVQPAELEDSGVYFCASSPSLAGSYNEQFFGPGTRLTVL.

To note about this clonotype: A much larger clonotype is one base distant, so this may be a read error. The chain recombines TRBV29-1 with TRBJ2-2, with TRBD1 as a possible D gene (5 bases). This CDR3 contains 10 residues. Germline V gene lookup returns CDR1 SQVTM and CDR2 ANQGSEA. The chain's CDR3 is CSGGTRELFF. CDR3 nucleotide sequence: TGCAGCGGGGGCACCAGGGAGCTGTTTTTT.

The V gene is TRBV29-1, the J gene TRBJ2-5, with 8 bases lining up with TRBD2. CDR1 and CDR2 from the germline V gene are SQVTM and ANQGSEA. The CDR3 runs 14 residues. V lost 7 bases and J lost 0; bases outside the gene matches: 7. CDR3 DNA sequence: TGCAGCGCCCGGGGGGGGGTGGACCAAGAGACCCAGTACTTC. Its translation is CSARGGVDQETQYF.

Judged by abundance, this clonotype is medium-sized. J is TRBJ1-5 and V is TRBV12-3 or TRBV12-4; weak D call: TRBD1 (6 bases). Trimming cost V 3 bases and J 3 bases, with 12 bases left between them. This CDR3 is built from 15 residues. CDR3 region: CASSLAQGFNQPQHF. The CDR3 nucleotides are TGTGCCAGCAGTTTGGCACAGGGTTTCAATCAGCCCCAGCATTTT.

The sample holds many counts of this clonotype. The chain employs TRBV4-3 and TRBJ1-1; unclear D gene. With 4 bases removed from V and 10 bases from J, the gap between germline ends came to 16 bases. CDR3 size: 13 residues. The germline V gene encodes CDR1 LGHNA and CDR2 YSLEER. In nucleotides, the CDR3 is TGCGCCAGCAGCCCAGATGGAGGTTTCGGAGCTTTCTTT. As protein: CASSPDGGFGAFF.

This clonotype is medium-sized by share. The chain carries TRBV4-2 and TRBJ1-1; D might be TRBD1 (6 bases). V shed 0 bases and J shed 1 base, with 12 bases lying between them. Germline V gene sequence: CDR1 LGHNA, CDR2 YNFKEQ. There are 16 residues in the CDR3. CDR3: CASSQDAPGANTEAFF. The CDR3, as DNA: TGTGCCAGCAGCCAAGATGCCCCAGGGGCGAACACTGAAGCTTTCTTT.

This clonotype is classed as medium-sized. The J gene is TRBJ2-7, the V gene TRBV4-2, with D possibly matching TRBD1 (6 bases). Looked up from germline, CDR1 is LGHNA and CDR2 is YNFKEQ. This CDR3 region has 15 residues. Between the trimmed V and J ends, which lost 3 bases and 3 bases, there was a span of 15 bases. In DNA form, the CDR3 reads TGTGCCAGCAGCCAGGACGACAGGTCCCTCTACGAGCAGTACTTC. It yields the protein CASSQDDRSLYEQYF.

Many counts were recorded for this clonotype. This chain joins TRBV4-3 and TRBJ2-7; no clear D. The CDR3 is 13 amino acids. The germline gives CDR1 LGHNA, CDR2 YSLEER. Trimming took 0 bases from V and 2 from J, leaving 5 bases between them. CDR3 protein: CASSQEPPYEQYF. The CDR3 DNA reads as TGCGCCAGCAGCCAAGAACCCCCCTACGAGCAGTACTTC.

Judged by abundance, this clonotype is medium-sized (0.01 to 0.1%). The chain carries TRBV4-2 and TRBJ1-1, with a tentative D call TRBD1 (6 bases). This CDR3 spans 15 amino acids. Per the germline V gene, CDR1 is LGHNA and CDR2 is YNFKEQ. Trimming cost V 4 bases and J 3 bases, with 15 bases left between them. The CDR3 DNA reads as TGTGCCAGCAGCCGTCAGGGGCAGGGTGACACTGAAGCTTTCTTT. Amino acid sequence: CASSRQGQGDTEAFF.

About this clonotype: This could be a read error, since a much larger clone is one nucleotide away. V gene TRBV7-2 combines with J gene TRBJ1-1; no firm D call. Germline V gene sequence: CDR1 SGHTA, CDR2 FQGNSA. This CDR3 contains 12 residues. CDR3 region: CDSSFLNTEAFF. The CDR3 region has the DNA TGTGACAGCAGCTTCCTGAACACTGAAGCTTTCTTT.

This clonotype was found many times. The chain employs TRBV4-3 and TRBJ2-5; no definite D call. The CDR3 length is 15 residues. V shed 0 bases and J shed 3 bases, with 11 bases lying between them. The germline V gene has CDR1 LGHNA and CDR2 YSLEER. The CDR3 here is CASSQEHRSEETQYF. In DNA, the CDR3 is TGCGCCAGCAGCCAAGAGCACCGATCTGAAGAGACCCAGTACTTC.

A few counts support this clonotype. A read error is likely, as this CDR3 ends without the conserved phenylalanine or tryptophan. Because the CDR3's place on the DNA is in doubt, the DNA is left out and the CDR3 is given as listed by TCRdb. The V gene is TRBV4-3, the J gene TRBJ2-3. The CDR3 is 8 amino acids in total, end residues counted. In germline, CDR1 is LGHNA, CDR2 YSLEER. The CDR3 region is CASSQEYI.

This clonotype was found many times. The rearrangement joins TRBV4-3 to TRBJ2-2, with TRBD1 identical over 8 bases. Trimming cost V 4 bases and J 7 bases; bases outside gene matches: 5. This CDR3 is 14 amino acids long. CDR1 is LGHNA, CDR2 YSLEER, per germline. CDR3 bases: TGCGCCAGCAGCCGCCGACAGGGGTTCGGGGAGCTGTTTTTT. This codes for CASSRRQGFGELFF.

This clonotype came up once. Just one base apart from a much larger clone, this may be a read error. The chain has TRBV6-1 and TRBJ1-5; 7 bases are a match to TRBD1. The CDR3 consists of 14 residues. Germline lookup yields CDR1 MNHNS and CDR2 SASEGT. Trimming cost V 8 bases and J 5 bases; bases outside gene matches: 9. The CDR3 loop is CASGRGRVDQPQHF. The CDR3 bases are TGTGCCAGCGGAAGGGGGCGCGTGGATCAGCCCCAGCATTTT.

This clonotype ranks as medium-sized (0.01 to 0.1%). The gene calls are TRBV30 and TRBJ2-1, with 8 bases lining up with TRBD1. The J segment lost 7 bases and the V segment lost 1 base, leaving 12 bases of the junction unmatched. Germline V gene lookup returns CDR1 GTSNPN and CDR2 SVGIG (reference sequence). CDR3 length: 16 amino acids. CDR3 bases: TGTGCCTGGAGTGCTGGACAGGGTCTAGGTTTGAATGAGCAGTTCTTC. Protein: CAWSAGQGLGLNEQFF.

This clonotype is classed as medium-sized. This sequence joins TRBV29-1 and TRBJ1-2; a weak D match, TRBD1 (5 bases). This CDR3 is 12 amino acids long. Trimming shortened V by 6 bases and J by 6 bases, and 14 bases separated the two germline ends. In germline, CDR1 is SQVTM, CDR2 ANQGSEA. For the CDR3, the DNA is TGCAGCGTGGCAGGGACCCCTGATGGCTACACCTTC. Protein sequence: CSVAGTPDGYTF.

This chain links TRBV20-1 with TRBJ2-7; either TRBD1 or TRBD2 may supply D (5 bases each). CDR3 length: 13 amino acids. Germline V gives CDR1 DFQATT, CDR2 SNEGSKA (reference sequence). Between the trimmed V and J ends, which lost 1 base and 7 bases, there was a span of 14 bases. The CDR3 nucleotides are TGCAGTGCTAGAGTAGGGGTTGAGGGAGAGCAGTACTTC. This gives the protein CSARVGVEGEQYF.

In its sample, this clonotype is medium-sized (0.01 to 0.1%). The chain carries TRBV4-2 and TRBJ1-3; D gene ambiguous. The CDR3 loop spans 15 amino acids. V was trimmed by 0 bases and J by 0 bases, leaving 6 bases between them. The germline V gene encodes CDR1 LGHNA and CDR2 YNFKEQ. The CDR3, as DNA: TGTGCCAGCAGCCAAGATCTGGGCTCTGGAAACACCATATATTTT. Protein product: CASSQDLGSGNTIYF.

This clonotype counts as medium-sized. V gene TRBV7-9 combines with J gene TRBJ2-7; 7 bases map to TRBD2. Germline V CDR1 and CDR2: SEHNR, FQNEAQ (reference sequence). V trimming: 7 bases; J trimming: 3 bases; junction bases outside the gene matches: 3. There are 12 residues in the CDR3. The CDR3 DNA reads as TGTGCCAGCACAGCGGGAAGCTACGAGCAGTACTTC. Amino acids: CASTAGSYEQYF.

By frequency in the sample, this clonotype is medium-sized (0.01 to 0.1%). The chain couples TRBV6-1 to TRBJ2-1, with D possibly being TRBD1 (7 bases). Deletions cut 6 bases from V and 12 bases from J, with 18 bases between. The V gene's germline CDR1 is MNHNS and CDR2 SASEGT. The CDR3 consists of 13 residues. The CDR3, as DNA: TGTGCCAGCAGAGAAACTACTCAGGGGGGGCAGTTCTTC. Protein sequence: CASRETTQGGQFF.

The J gene is TRBJ2-2, the V gene TRBV29-1, with 8 bases matching TRBD2. This CDR3 has 19 residues. Germline V CDR1 and CDR2: SQVTM, ANQGSEA. V lost 8 bases to trimming and J lost 6 bases; unmatched junction nucleotides: 26. CDR3: CSTSRSGRHGGTRAGELFF. CDR3 DNA sequence: TGCAGCACGTCCCGCAGCGGCCGCCATGGAGGGACTAGAGCCGGGGAGCTGTTTTTT.

This clonotype is medium-sized in the sample. The chain couples TRBV4-2 to TRBJ1-1; D ambiguous. Germline assignment: CDR1 LGHNA and CDR2 YNFKEQ. The V end was cut by 0 bases, the J end by 5 bases, with 10 bases between. The CDR3 covers 14 residues. CDR3 nucleotides: TGTGCCAGCAGCCAAGAAGTCTTGGGGACTGAAGCTTTCTTT. This encodes CASSQEVLGTEAFF.

Only a few counts were recorded for this clonotype. The chain carries TRBV6-2 or TRBV6-3 and TRBJ2-5; no firm D call. This CDR3 is built from 16 residues. Trimming took off 0 bases at V and 1 base at J, with 12 bases between the two ends. Germline V gene sequence: CDR1 MNHEY, CDR2 SVGEGT. CDR3: CASSYSLIAPQETQYF. Here the CDR3 DNA reads TGTGCCAGCAGTTACTCCCTCATCGCTCCCCAAGAGACCCAGTACTTC.

The gene calls are TRBV20-1 and TRBJ2-1; D gene ambiguous. This CDR3 spans 14 amino acids. Germline CDR1 is DFQATT and CDR2 is SNEGSKA (reference sequence). Trimming took off 0 bases at V and 10 bases at J, with 16 bases between the two ends. The CDR3, as DNA: TGCAGTGCTAGAGATGTAAGCTACACCGGGGAGCAGTTCTTC. Translating it yields CSARDVSYTGEQFF.

This clonotype was recorded many times. CDR3 DNA sequence: TGTGCCAGCAGTCTCCAGTTGGGGGAAGCTTTCTTT. Translated, it gives CASSLQLGEAFF. V usage is TRBV6-2 or TRBV6-3 and J usage is TRBJ1-1; the D is unclear. Germline lookup yields CDR1 MNHEY and CDR2 SVGEGT. This CDR3 region has 12 residues. The germline V and J ends were trimmed by 5 bases and 8 bases, with 12 bases remaining between them.

By proportion, this clonotype is medium-sized. At one end, the junction sequence differs from germline, possibly due to a read error. The chain joins TRBV4-3 to TRBJ2-3; D is unclear. CDR1 and CDR2 (germline): LGHNA, YSLEER. CDR3 length: 15 amino acids. CDR3 in amino acids: CASSQVVSWADTQYF. CDR3 DNA: TGTGCCAGCAGCCAAGTGGTGAGTTGGGCAGATACGCAGTATTTT.

Judged by abundance, this clonotype is medium-sized. The chain employs TRBV29-1 and TRBJ2-5; 9 nucleotides match TRBD1. J gave up 0 bases and V 7 bases, and 6 bases lay outside the gene matches. The length of the CDR3 is 14 residues. The germline CDR1 and CDR2 sequences are SQVTM and ANQGSEA. The CDR3 DNA is TGCAGCGCCCTCCGGGACAGGGACCAAGAGACCCAGTACTTC. Translation gives CSALRDRDQETQYF.